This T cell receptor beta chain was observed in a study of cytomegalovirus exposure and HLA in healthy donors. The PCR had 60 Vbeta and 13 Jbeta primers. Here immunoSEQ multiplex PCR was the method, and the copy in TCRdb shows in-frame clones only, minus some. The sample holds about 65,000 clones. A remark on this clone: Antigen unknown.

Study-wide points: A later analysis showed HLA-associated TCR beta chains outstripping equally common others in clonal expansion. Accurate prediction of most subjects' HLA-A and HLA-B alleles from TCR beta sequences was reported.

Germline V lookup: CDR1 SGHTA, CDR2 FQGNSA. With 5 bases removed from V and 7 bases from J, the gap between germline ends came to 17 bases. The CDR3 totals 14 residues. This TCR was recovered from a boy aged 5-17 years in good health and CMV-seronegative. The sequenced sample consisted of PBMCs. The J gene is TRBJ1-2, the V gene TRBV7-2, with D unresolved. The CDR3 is CASSAPREKAGYTF. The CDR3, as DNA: TGTGCCAGCAGCGCCCCAAGGGAGAAGGCTGGCTACACCTTC.